This passage covers 17 T cell receptor beta chains from one sample sequenced in a study of CD8 T cells in ankylosing spondylitis (dated by TCRdb to the late 2010s). The library came from 5' RACE. For sequencing, an Illumina HiSeq 2500 was employed. Starting from the raw public reads, TCRdb applied fastp trimming at Q25, assembled clones with MiXCR and retained in-frame beta chains. Duplicate CDR3 protein sequences are folded into a single record with the most common DNA and genes. Across this sample there are 250,000 or so distinct CDR3 sequences, with 20% to 30% seen only once. Clones ranked in the top ten supply 0.5% to 0.75% of the sample. Sequenced sample: blood, either unsorted or a sorted T cell fraction (not recorded which). The origin of the receptors is a male donor with ankylosing spondylitis or in good health (not recorded which).

This clonotype was observed a few times. This chain links TRBV25-1 with TRBJ2-2; D is ambiguous. The CDR3 spans 14 residues. Trimming pared 0 bases from V and 3 bases from J, leaving 5 bases between. Germline-derived CDR1 and CDR2 are MGHDK and SYGVNS. The CDR3 region is CASSEYGYTGELFF. CDR3 in DNA: TGTGCCAGCAGTGAATACGGATACACCGGGGAGCTGTTTTTT.

This sequence joins TRBV12-3 or TRBV12-4 and TRBJ2-7, with TRBD1 identical over 7 bases. CDR3 length: 13 amino acids. Trimming cost V 7 bases and J 5 bases; bases outside gene matches: 8. CDR3 residues: CASKPTGQDEQYF. The CDR3 DNA reads TGTGCCAGCAAACCGACAGGGCAGGACGAGCAGTACTTC.

The rearrangement uses TRBV9 and TRBJ2-3, with D possibly TRBD2 on 5 matching bases. Germline V gene data show CDR1 as SGDLS and CDR2 as YYNGEE. V was shortened by 0 bases and J by 2 bases, with 16 bases between the two germline ends. The CDR3 is 17 residues long. The CDR3 DNA reads as TGTGCCAGCAGCGTAGGGGTTATCGGGGATAACACAGATACGCAGTATTTT. Translation gives CASSVGVIGDNTDTQYF.

This chain links TRBV9 with TRBJ2-3; D is possibly TRBD2 (5 bases). CDR3 size: 15 residues. Per germline, CDR1 SGDLS and CDR2 YYNGEE. Deletions cut 2 bases from V and 0 bases from J, with 10 bases between. The CDR3 nucleotides are TGTGCCAGCAGCGTCAGCGGCCATAGCACAGATACGCAGTATTTT. Translation gives CASSVSGHSTDTQYF. The full variable domain, in which reference TRBV9 and TRBJ2-3 provide the parts outside the CDR3, is DSGVTQTPKHLITATGQRVTLRCSPRSGDLSVYWYQQSLDQGLQFLIQYYNGEERAKGNILERFSAQQFPDLHSELNLSSLELGDSALYFCASSVSGHSTDTQYFGPGTRLTVL.

There are many counts of this clonotype. As DNA, the CDR3 is TGCAGTGCTAGATGGACAGGAGGCACAGATACGCAGTATTTT. This encodes CSARWTGGTDTQYF. The chain employs TRBV20-1 and TRBJ2-3, with TRBD1 identical over 7 bases. V was pared by 2 bases and J by 1 base, with 3 bases of the junction left unmatched. The CDR3 totals 14 residues. From germline, CDR1 is DFQATT and CDR2 SNEGSKA (reference sequence).

Comment on this clonotype: One end of the junction does not line up with germline, which may come from a read error. The V gene is TRBV20-1, the J gene TRBJ2-1; 12 positions match TRBD2. The germline CDR1 and CDR2 sequences are DFQATT and SNEGSKA (reference sequence). This CDR3 contains 12 residues. This CDR3 is CSASLAGGLILF. CDR3 coding DNA: TGCAGTGCTAGTCTAGCGGGGGGGCTTATTCTCTTC.

Ten or more counts support this clonotype. V usage is TRBV27 and J usage is TRBJ2-2, with D perhaps TRBD1 (6 bases). This CDR3 contains 16 residues. The V gene's germline CDR1 is MNHEY and CDR2 SMNVEV (reference sequence). V was shortened by 7 bases and J by 4 bases, with 19 bases between the two germline ends. In DNA, the CDR3 is TGTGCCAGCAAAACGGCAGGGGCAACGTTCACCGGGGAGCTGTTTTTT. Protein sequence: CASKTAGATFTGELFF.

This clonotype was seen repeatedly, ten times or more. The rearrangement links TRBV3-1 to TRBJ2-7; D is possibly TRBD2 (6 bases). The CDR3 totals 14 residues. V lost 4 bases to trimming and J lost 2 bases, with 12 bases between them. The germline V gene has CDR1 LGHDT and CDR2 YNNKEL (reference sequence). CDR3 sequence: CASSLGGATYEQYF. DNA for the CDR3: TGTGCCAGCAGCCTGGGCGGGGCGACCTACGAGCAGTACTTC.

This clonotype has a count of ten or more. This sequence joins TRBV6-2 or TRBV6-3 and TRBJ2-3, with a weak D call TRBD2 (6 bases). The CDR3 sequence is 15 residues long. CDR1 is MNHEY and CDR2 is SVGEGT in the germline V gene. V lost 6 bases to trimming and J lost 0 bases, with 13 bases between them. The CDR3 coding sequence is TGTGCCAGCAGACCGGGGCGGGGCAGCACAGATACGCAGTATTTT. Residues: CASRPGRGSTDTQYF.

This clonotype was seen repeatedly, ten times or more. The chain joins TRBV20-1 to TRBJ2-7; a weak D match, TRBD2 (7 bases). V lost 3 bases to trimming and J lost 6 bases, with 21 bases between them. The CDR3 has 15 residues. The germline V gene encodes CDR1 DFQATT and CDR2 SNEGSKA (reference sequence). The CDR3 loop reads CSASSRGGAGIEQYF. CDR3 coding DNA: TGCAGTGCTAGCTCTAGGGGGGGGGCCGGAATCGAGCAGTACTTC.

This clonotype was counted a few times. The chain combines TRBV6-6 with TRBJ2-1; weak D call: TRBD2 (5 bases). V gave up 2 bases and J gave up 7 bases, with 6 bases separating them. The CDR3 contains 12 residues. CDR1 is MNHNY and CDR2 is SVGAGI in the germline V gene (reference sequence). CDR3 in DNA: TGTGCCAGCAGTTACAGGGAGAATGAGCAGTTCTTC. Amino acid sequence: CASSYRENEQFF.

This clonotype came up once. One junction end disagrees with the germline gene, perhaps due to a read error. The chain joins TRBV12-3 or TRBV12-4 to TRBJ1-2; TRBD1 matches 10 bases. The CDR3 contains 12 residues. This CDR3 is CASRQGQGEYSF. DNA for the CDR3: TGTGCCAGCAGACAAGGACAGGGGGAATATTCCTTC.

The chain's CDR3 is CASSFSGRKETQYF. The CDR3 coding sequence is TGTGCCAGCAGTTTTTCAGGGCGTAAGGAGACCCAGTACTTC. This chain links TRBV12-3 or TRBV12-4 with TRBJ2-5; a weak D match, TRBD1 (5 bases). The length of the CDR3 is 14 residues. The V end was cut by 3 bases, the J end by 5 bases, with 13 bases between.

This clonotype was detected only a few times. The chain couples TRBV12-3 or TRBV12-4 to TRBJ2-1, with 8 bases lining up with TRBD2. This CDR3 region has 14 residues. V gave up 4 bases and J gave up 6 bases; unmatched junction bases: 5. CDR3 coding DNA: TGTGCCAGCAGTTATCGGGAGGGGGGCAATGAGCAGTTCTTC. Protein product: CASSYREGGNEQFF.

The chain recombines TRBV12-3 or TRBV12-4 with TRBJ1-5, with D unclear. This CDR3 has 14 amino acids. V shed 2 bases and J shed 9 bases, with 14 bases lying between them. The CDR3 region has the DNA TGTGCCAGCAGTTTAAGACCCGCGCTAGCGCCCCAGCATTTT. Translating it yields CASSLRPALAPQHF.

The V call is TRBV10-1, the J call TRBJ1-1; D gene unclear. The CDR3 sequence is 15 residues long. V was trimmed by 4 bases and J by 1 base, leaving 13 bases between them. The germline V gene encodes CDR1 WNHNN and CDR2 SYGVQD (reference sequence). The DNA of the CDR3 is TGCGCCAGCAGTGCAGTGCGGACGGGGAACACTGAAGCTTTCTTT. This translates into CASSAVRTGNTEAFF.

Ten or more counts support this clonotype. The chain joins TRBV20-1 to TRBJ1-5, with a tentative D call TRBD1 (5 bases). Trimming stripped 1 base from V and 5 bases from J, with 15 bases between. The germline V gene encodes CDR1 DFQATT and CDR2 SNEGSKA (reference sequence). This CDR3 region has 15 residues. The CDR3 here is CSARGPGKADQPQHF. DNA for the CDR3: TGCAGTGCTAGAGGTCCAGGGAAGGCGGATCAGCCCCAGCATTTT.